The TCR beta chain described here comes from a study of OX40 agonist ivuxolimab in advanced cancers. Overall study: Across the patients, intravenous ivuxolimab was delivered every 2 weeks at 0.01 to 10 mg/kg. Eligibility rules accepted prior anti-PD-1, anti-PD-L1 or anti-CTLA-4 therapy, and 40% to 50% had some.

Using immunoSEQ multiplex PCR, the repertoire was profiled, and TCRdb retains in-frame clones only, with some absent. The sample consists of about 70,000 clones, roughly 78% of them appearing once. As regards this clone: Its antigen remains unidentified.

V trimming: 5 bases; J trimming: 7 bases; junction bases outside the gene matches: 2. The CDR3 runs to 13 residues. Germline lookup yields CDR1 LNHDA and CDR2 SQIVND (reference sequence). General observations from the study: By week 6 at 0.1 to 3.0 mg/kg, blood CD4+ and CD8+ T cells had expanded clonally.

The sequenced sample was CD4+ or CD8+ T cells sorted from blood, obtained in a trial of the OX40 agonist ivuxolimab. V and J are TRBV19 and TRBJ1-5, with TRBD1 matching over 10 bases. The origin of this receptor is an adult with an advanced solid tumor such as melanoma, head and neck, liver or kidney cancer. CDR3: CASSGTGDQPQHF. CDR3 sequence (DNA): TGTGCCAGTAGTGGGACAGGGGACCAGCCCCAGCATTTT.